The rows below give T cell receptor beta chains drawn from one sample of a study of shared clonotypes between healthy human individuals. Profiled with immunoSEQ multiplex PCR; TCRdb holds only in-frame clones, not every one. The sample has just over 2,000,000 clones, roughly 94% seen once. Input material: naive CD8+ T cells sorted from blood. The receptors shown here come from a young man in good health. Both conserved end residues are part of each CDR3. The D gene is left open where the match is weak. Clone sizes are given selectively: once, few, many, or a class where the clone is expanded.

clone_size j_call v_call d_call cdr3_aa cdr3_nt
- TRBJ2-7 TRBV19 TRBD2 CASSMALAGVYEQYF TGTGCCAGTAGTATGGCACTAGCGGGAGTGTACGAGCAGTACTTC
- TRBJ2-7 TRBV11-3 TRBD1 CASSLAPTGGGYEQYF TGTGCCAGCAGCTTAGCCCCGACAGGGGGCGGCTACGAGCAGTACTTC
- TRBJ2-5 TRBV2 - CASSDLWGETQYF TGTGCCAGCAGTGACCTGTGGGGAGAGACCCAGTACTTC
- TRBJ2-7 TRBV6-1 - CASSELDSSYEQYF TGTGCCAGCAGTGAATTGGACAGCTCCTACGAGCAGTACTTC
- TRBJ2-7 TRBV11-2 - CASSLSLPEYEQYF TGTGCCAGCAGCCTAAGTCTTCCGGAGTACGAGCAGTACTTC
- TRBJ1-5 TRBV27 - CASSLSSGGDQPQHF TGTGCCAGCAGTTTATCGTCCGGGGGAGATCAGCCCCAGCATTTT
- TRBJ2-7 TRBV13 - CASSLAGLLTYEQYF TGTGCCAGCAGCTTGGCCGGGCTCCTCACCTACGAGCAGTACTTC
- TRBJ1-1 TRBV23-1 - CASSQAPQAFF TGCGCCAGCAGTCAAGCCCCGCAGGCTTTCTTT
once TRBJ2-3 TRBV15 TRBD2 CATSRGAGTSGGRFSTDTQYF TGTGCCACCAGCAGAGGTGCTGGGACTAGCGGGGGGAGGTTTAGCACAGATACGCAGTATTTT
- TRBJ1-4 TRBV7-6 TRBD1 CASSLDPQGAREKLFF TGTGCCAGCAGCTTAGATCCGCAGGGGGCGCGTGAAAAACTGTTTTTT
- TRBJ2-1 TRBV6-5 TRBD2 CASSYLAGGPNEQFF TGTGCCAGCAGTTACTTGGCGGGGGGACCCAATGAGCAGTTCTTC
- TRBJ2-7 TRBV28 - CASATSPIPHYEQYF TGTGCCAGCGCGACCTCCCCTATCCCGCATTACGAGCAGTACTTC
- TRBJ1-5 TRBV6-6 - CASSSGGQPQHF TGTGCCAGCAGTTCTGGGGGCCAGCCCCAGCATTTT
- TRBJ1-1 TRBV6-1 - CASRKRGTEAFF TGTGCCAGCAGGAAGAGGGGCACTGAAGCTTTCTTT
- TRBJ2-3 TRBV27 - CASSFGGRRRGDTQYF TGTGCCAGCAGTTTCGGTGGCAGGAGGAGAGGAGATACGCAGTATTTT
- TRBJ1-2 TRBV29-1 - CSVEGPRAGYTF TGCAGCGTTGAAGGGCCCAGGGCTGGCTACACCTTC
- TRBJ2-7 TRBV10-1 - CASRYRVPYEQYF TGCGCCAGCAGATACAGGGTCCCCTACGAGCAGTACTTC
- TRBJ1-1 TRBV6-5 - CASIHRTGQAFF TGTGCCAGCATTCACCGAACGGGACAAGCTTTCTTT
once TRBJ2-7 TRBV10-1 - CASRQAIVGEQYF TGCGCCAGCAGACAGGCTATAGTCGGCGAGCAGTACTTC
once TRBJ2-1 TRBV9 - CASSVTGREQFF TGTGCCAGCAGCGTTACAGGGCGGGAGCAGTTCTTC
- TRBJ2-5 TRBV27 - CASSPERVGTSGQETQYF TGTGCCAGCAGTCCCGAGCGGGTTGGGACCTCGGGCCAAGAGACCCAGTACTTC
- TRBJ2-7 TRBV5-1 TRBD1 CASSLQGSEQYF TGCGCCAGCAGCCTACAGGGGAGCGAGCAGTACTTC